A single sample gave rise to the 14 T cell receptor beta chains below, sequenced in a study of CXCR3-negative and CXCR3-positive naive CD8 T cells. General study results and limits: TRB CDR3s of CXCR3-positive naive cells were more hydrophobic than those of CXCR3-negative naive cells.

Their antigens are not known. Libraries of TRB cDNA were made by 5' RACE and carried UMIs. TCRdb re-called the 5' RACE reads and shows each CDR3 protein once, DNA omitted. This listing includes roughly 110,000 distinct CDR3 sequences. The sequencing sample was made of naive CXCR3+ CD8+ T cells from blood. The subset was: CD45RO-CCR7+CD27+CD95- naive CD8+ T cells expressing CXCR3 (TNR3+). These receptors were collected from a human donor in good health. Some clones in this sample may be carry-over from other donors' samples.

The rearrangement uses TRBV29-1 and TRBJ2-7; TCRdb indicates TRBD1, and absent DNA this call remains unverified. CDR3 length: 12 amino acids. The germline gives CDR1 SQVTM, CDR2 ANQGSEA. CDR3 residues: CSAGHNSYEQYF.

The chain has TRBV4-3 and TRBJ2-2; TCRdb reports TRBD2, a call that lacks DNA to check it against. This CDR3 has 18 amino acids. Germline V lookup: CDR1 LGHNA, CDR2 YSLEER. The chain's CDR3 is CASSQDGARGGRTGELFF.

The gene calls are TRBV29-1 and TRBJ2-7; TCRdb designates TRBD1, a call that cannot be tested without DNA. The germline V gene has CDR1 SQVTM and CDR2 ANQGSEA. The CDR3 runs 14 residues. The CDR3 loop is CSVDSGTGTNEQYF.

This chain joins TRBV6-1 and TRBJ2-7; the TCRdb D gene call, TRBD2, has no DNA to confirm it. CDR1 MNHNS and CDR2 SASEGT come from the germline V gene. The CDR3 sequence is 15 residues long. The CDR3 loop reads CASSPPAGGSSEQYF.

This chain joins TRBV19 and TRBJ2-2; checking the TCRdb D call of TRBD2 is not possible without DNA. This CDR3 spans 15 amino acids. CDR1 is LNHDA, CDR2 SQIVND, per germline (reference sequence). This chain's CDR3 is CASTPRLEIPGELFF.

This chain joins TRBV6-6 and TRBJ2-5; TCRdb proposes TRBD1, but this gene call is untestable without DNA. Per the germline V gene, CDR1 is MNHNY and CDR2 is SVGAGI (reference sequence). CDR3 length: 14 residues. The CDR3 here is CASSYSTGGETQYF.

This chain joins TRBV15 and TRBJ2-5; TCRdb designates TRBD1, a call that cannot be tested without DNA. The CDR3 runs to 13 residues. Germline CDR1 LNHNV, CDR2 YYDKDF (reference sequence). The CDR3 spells CATSPRGSETQYF.

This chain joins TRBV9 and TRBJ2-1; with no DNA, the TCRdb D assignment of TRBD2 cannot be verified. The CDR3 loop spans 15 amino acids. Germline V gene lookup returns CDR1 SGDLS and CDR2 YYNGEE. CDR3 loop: CASSPTSGVFHEQFF.

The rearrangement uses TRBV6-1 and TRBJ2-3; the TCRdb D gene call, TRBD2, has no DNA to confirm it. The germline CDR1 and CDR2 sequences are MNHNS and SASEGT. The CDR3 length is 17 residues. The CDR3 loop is CASSEKTGTSGTDTQYF.

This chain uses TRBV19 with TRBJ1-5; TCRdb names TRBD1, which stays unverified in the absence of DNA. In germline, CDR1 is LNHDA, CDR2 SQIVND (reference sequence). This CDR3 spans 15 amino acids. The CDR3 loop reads CASSIMLAGKEDQHF.

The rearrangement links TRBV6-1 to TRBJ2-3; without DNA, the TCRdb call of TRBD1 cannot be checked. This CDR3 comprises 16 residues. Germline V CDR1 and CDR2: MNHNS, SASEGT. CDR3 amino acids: CADPMEQGKSGNTQYF.

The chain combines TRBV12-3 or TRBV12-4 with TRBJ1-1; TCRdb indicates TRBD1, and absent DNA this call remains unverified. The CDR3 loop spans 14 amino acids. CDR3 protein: CASSLQLGATEAFF.

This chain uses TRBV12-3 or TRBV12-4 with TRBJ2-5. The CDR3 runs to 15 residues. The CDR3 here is CASSFKGFGQETQYF.

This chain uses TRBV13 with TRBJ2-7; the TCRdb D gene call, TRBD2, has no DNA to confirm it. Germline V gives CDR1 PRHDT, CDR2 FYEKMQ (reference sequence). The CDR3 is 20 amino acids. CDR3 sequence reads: CASSSNPPGLAGGGPYEQYF. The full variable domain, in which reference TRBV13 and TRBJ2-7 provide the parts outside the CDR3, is AAGVIQSPRHLIKEKRETATLKCYPIPRHDTVYWYQQGPGQDPQFLISFYEKMQSDKGSIPDRFSAQQFSDYHSELNMSSLELGDSALYFCASSSNPPGLAGGGPYEQYFGPGTRLTVT.